This TCR beta chain originates from a study of Ad26.COV2.S vaccination and SARS-CoV-2 variants. Study-wide context: In the COV1001 trial, the donor was in the Ad26.COV2.S arm.

Study-wide points: Researchers cautioned that TCR breadth and depth analyses may have underestimated total T cell responses. In vaccinated individuals, spike-specific CD8+ and CD4+ T cell responses reportedly displayed substantial breadth.

Produced via immunoSEQ multiplex PCR; TCRdb's table is partial and in-frame only. The sample lists around 340,000 clones; 86% were seen once. Treatment: around 19 received Ad26.COV2.S at low or high dose, single or two shots; 5 received placebo; per-sample allocation not given. Specimen acquisition occurred on day 63 following the initial vaccine or placebo injection. An Ad26 vector expressing Wuhan-strain SARS-CoV-2 spike served as the vaccine. Looked up from germline, CDR1 is MGHRA and CDR2 is YSYEKL. The V end lost 0 bases, the J end lost 0 bases, and 12 bases lay between the germline ends. CDR3 length: 17 amino acids. A word on this clone: Its specificity is unknown.

The chain employs TRBV4-1 and TRBJ1-3, with unresolved D. The receptor's source is a person aged 18-60 years who received the Ad26.COV2.S COVID-19 vaccine or a placebo. The sample here was peripheral blood, taken in a trial of Ad26.COV2.S vaccine versus placebo. DNA of the CDR3: TGCGCCAGCAGCCAAGATCACGGGCGCCACTCTGGAAACACCATATATTTT. This codes for CASSQDHGRHSGNTIYF.